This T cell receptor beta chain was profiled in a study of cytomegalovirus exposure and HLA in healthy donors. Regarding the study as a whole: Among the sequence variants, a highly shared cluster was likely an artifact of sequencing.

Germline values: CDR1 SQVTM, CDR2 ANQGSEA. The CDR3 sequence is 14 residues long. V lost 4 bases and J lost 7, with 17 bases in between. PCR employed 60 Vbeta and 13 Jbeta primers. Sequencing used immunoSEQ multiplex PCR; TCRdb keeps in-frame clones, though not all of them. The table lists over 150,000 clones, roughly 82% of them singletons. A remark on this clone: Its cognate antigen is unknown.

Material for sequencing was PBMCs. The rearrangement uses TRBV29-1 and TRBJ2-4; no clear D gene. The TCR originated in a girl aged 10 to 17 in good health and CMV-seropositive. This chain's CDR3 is CSVVPLGPRNIQYF. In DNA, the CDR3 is TGCAGCGTTGTCCCCCTTGGTCCGAGGAACATTCAGTACTTC.